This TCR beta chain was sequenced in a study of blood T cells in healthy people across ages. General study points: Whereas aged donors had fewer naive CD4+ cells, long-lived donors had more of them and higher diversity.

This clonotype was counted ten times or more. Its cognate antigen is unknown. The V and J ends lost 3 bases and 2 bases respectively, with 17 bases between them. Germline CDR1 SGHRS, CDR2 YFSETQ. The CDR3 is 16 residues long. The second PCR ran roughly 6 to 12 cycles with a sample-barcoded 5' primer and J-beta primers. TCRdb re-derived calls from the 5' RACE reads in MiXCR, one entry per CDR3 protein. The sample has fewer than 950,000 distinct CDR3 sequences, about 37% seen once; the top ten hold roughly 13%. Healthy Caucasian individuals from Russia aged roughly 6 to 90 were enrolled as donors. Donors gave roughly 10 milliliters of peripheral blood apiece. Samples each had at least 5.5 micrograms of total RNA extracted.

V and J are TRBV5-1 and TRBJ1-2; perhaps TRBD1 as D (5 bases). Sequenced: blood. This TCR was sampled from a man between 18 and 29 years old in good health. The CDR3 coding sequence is TGCGCCAGCAGCTCTAACACAGGACGGATAAACTATGGCTACACCTTC. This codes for CASSSNTGRINYGYTF.